The 10 T cell receptor beta chains reported below all come from one sample, sequenced in a study of lung T cells in sarcoidosis with Löfgren's syndrome. TCRdb redid the calling of the reads with MiXCR, one entry per CDR3 protein. In the table there are 15,000 to 25,000 distinct CDR3 sequences, roughly 21% of which are singletons. Sequencing input: CD4+ T cells from bronchoalveolar lavage. These receptors were obtained from a human donor with sarcoidosis (Löfgren's syndrome or another form), or a control subject (not recorded which).

The sample holds many counts of this clonotype. V is TRBV14 and J is TRBJ2-1; 7 nucleotides match TRBD2. Germline trimming cut 0 bases from V and 3 bases from J; bases unmatched to any gene: 5. The V gene's germline CDR1 is SGHDN and CDR2 FVKESK. The CDR3 is 16 amino acids. For the CDR3, the DNA is TGTGCCAGCAGCCAAGAAGCTAGCGGCTTCTACAATGAGCAGTTCTTC. It encodes CASSQEASGFYNEQFF.

This chain links TRBV7-9 with TRBJ2-7, with D perhaps TRBD1 or TRBD2 (5 bases each). This CDR3 is built from 15 residues. Germline V gene data show CDR1 as SEHNR and CDR2 as FQNEAQ (reference sequence). V was pared by 4 bases and J by 1 base, with 14 bases between. In DNA form, the CDR3 reads TGTGCCAGCAGCTCTCCGGGACGGAATTCCTACGAGCAGTACTTC. Translated: CASSSPGRNSYEQYF.

This clonotype counts as medium-sized. The CDR3 DNA sequence: TGTGCCAGCAGCAAAACCAGCTTAGTGGATACGCAGTATTTT. It codes for CASSKTSLVDTQYF. The chain recombines TRBV28 with TRBJ2-3; D is ambiguous. Per germline, CDR1 MDHEN and CDR2 SYDVKM. The CDR3 length is 14 residues. V lost 6 bases, J lost 6 bases, and 16 bases lay in between.

This clonotype was counted at least ten times. The chain uses TRBV28 and TRBJ2-2, with D possibly matching TRBD1 (6 bases). Deletions cut 3 bases from V and 2 bases from J, with 10 bases between. CDR1 is MDHEN and CDR2 is SYDVKM in the germline V gene. The CDR3 is 15 residues long. The chain's CDR3 is CASSFWDTNTGELFF. The CDR3 region has the DNA TGTGCCAGCAGTTTTTGGGACACAAACACCGGGGAGCTGTTTTTT.

This clonotype is deemed medium-sized. This chain uses TRBV6-1 with TRBJ2-5; D possibly corresponds to TRBD1 (5 bases). This CDR3 has 15 residues. The V and J ends lost 5 bases and 4 bases respectively, with 17 bases between them. Germline CDR1 reads MNHNS; CDR2 reads SASEGT. CDR3: CASSRTPILPETQYF. In DNA, the CDR3 is TGTGCCAGCAGTAGGACACCAATCCTCCCAGAGACCCAGTACTTC.

This clonotype has ten or more counts. The gene calls are TRBV7-6 and TRBJ1-5; D not certain. The CDR3 runs to 14 residues. CDR1 is SGHVS, CDR2 FNYEAQ, per germline. Trimming took off 0 bases at V and 4 bases at J, with 7 bases between the two ends. CDR3 bases: TGTGCCAGCAGCTTAGCGACGGGTAATCAGCCCCAGCATTTT. Residues: CASSLATGNQPQHF.

This clonotype was picked up many times. The CDR3 bases are TGTGCCAGCAGCTTCTCCTTACTAGAACCCCACGAGCAGTACTTC. This gives the protein CASSFSLLEPHEQYF. This rearrangement joins TRBV7-2 to TRBJ2-7; D perhaps matches TRBD2 (5 bases). CDR1 is SGHTA, CDR2 FQGNSA, per germline. CDR3 length: 15 amino acids. V lost 3 bases, J lost 5 bases, and 17 bases lay in between.

The V gene is TRBV19, the J gene TRBJ2-3; a weak D match, TRBD1 (6 bases). This CDR3 is 13 amino acids long. Germline values: CDR1 LNHDA, CDR2 SQIVND (reference sequence). Trimming shortened V by 3 bases and J by 5 bases, and 9 bases separated the two germline ends. In DNA, the CDR3 is TGTGCCAGTAGTATGACAGGCAAAGATACGCAGTATTTT. Translation: CASSMTGKDTQYF.

A note on this clonotype: One junction end disagrees with the germline gene, perhaps due to a read error. The genes are TRBV6-1 and TRBJ1-1; 11 bases fit TRBD1. The CDR3 is made up of 14 amino acids. Germline assignment: CDR1 MNHNS and CDR2 SASEGT. The CDR3 DNA sequence: TGCGCCAGCAGTGGGACAGGGGGGCTAACTGAAGCTTTCTTT. It codes for CASSGTGGLTEAFF.

This clonotype is labeled medium-sized. The gene calls are TRBV6-1 and TRBJ2-5, with a weak D call TRBD1 (6 bases). V was pared by 5 bases and J by 1 base, with 14 bases between. This CDR3 has 15 amino acids. The germline V gene has CDR1 MNHNS and CDR2 SASEGT. CDR3 sequence: CASSLTGQTQETQYF. The CDR3 region has the DNA TGTGCCAGCAGTCTCACCGGACAGACCCAAGAGACCCAGTACTTC.